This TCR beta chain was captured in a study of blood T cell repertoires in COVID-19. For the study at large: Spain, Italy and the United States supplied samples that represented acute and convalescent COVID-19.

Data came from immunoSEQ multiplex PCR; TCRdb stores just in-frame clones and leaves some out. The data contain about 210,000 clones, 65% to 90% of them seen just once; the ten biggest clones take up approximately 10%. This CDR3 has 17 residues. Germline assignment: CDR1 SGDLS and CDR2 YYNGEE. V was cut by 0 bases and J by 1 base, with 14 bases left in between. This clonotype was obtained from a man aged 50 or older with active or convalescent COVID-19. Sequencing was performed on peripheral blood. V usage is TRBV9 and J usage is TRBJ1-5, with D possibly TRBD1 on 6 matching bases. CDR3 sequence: CASSVGGGVVSNQPQHF. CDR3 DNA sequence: TGTGCCAGCAGCGTAGGAGGGGGGGTAGTAAGCAATCAGCCCCAGCATTTT.